This TCR beta chain was sequenced for a study of cytomegalovirus exposure and HLA in healthy donors. Overall study findings and caveats: The study had only CMV serostatus as immune exposure information.

The sample holds a few counts of this clone. No antigen is known for it. The junction shows a germline mismatch at one end, possibly a read error. The CDR3 covers 13 residues. Germline values: CDR1 MNHNS, CDR2 SASEGT. The study ran its PCR with 60 Vbeta and 13 Jbeta primers. Clones were read by immunoSEQ multiplex PCR, and TCRdb kept only the in-frame ones, dropping some. In the table there are 90,000 to 120,000 clones, approximately 79% of which are singletons. Sequenced sample: PBMCs. This receptor was taken from a woman in her thirties or forties in good health and CMV-seropositive. The chain has TRBV6-1 and TRBJ1-6; 7 bases align to TRBD1. The CDR3 spells CASSEAGRRDSLF. CDR3 nucleotide sequence: TGTGCCAGCAGTGAAGCTGGAAGGCGGGACAGTCTCTTT.